The 17 T cell receptor beta chains below come from one sample, sequenced in a study of cytomegalovirus exposure and HLA in healthy donors. Profiling relied on immunoSEQ multiplex PCR, and the TCRdb table lists in-frame clones only, not all of them. Counted here are approximately 150,000 clones, 87% occurring once; the ten biggest clones make up under 5%. The source material was PBMCs. These receptor sequences come from a man in his late teens or twenties in good health and CMV-seropositive.

This clone was picked up one time. This chain connects TRBV6-6 to TRBJ2-5, with unresolved D. This CDR3 has 12 residues. Looked up from germline, CDR1 is MNHNY and CDR2 is SVGAGI (reference sequence). V lost 2 bases and J lost 5, with 6 bases in between. In DNA form, the CDR3 reads TGTGCCAGCAGTTACCCCCGGGAGACCCAGTACTTC. This gives the protein CASSYPRETQYF.

The chain has TRBV6-1 and TRBJ1-2, with a tentative D call TRBD1 (5 bases). Trimming removed 7 bases at V and 1 base at J, with 16 bases between. This CDR3 comprises 15 residues. Per the germline V gene, CDR1 is MNHNS and CDR2 is SASEGT. CDR3 in DNA: TGTGCCAGCATTTTTCGACAGCTCCTTAACTATGGCTACACCTTC. It encodes CASIFRQLLNYGYTF.

This sequence joins TRBV7-6 and TRBJ2-2; TRBD2 is a possible D gene (6 bases). Trimming shortened V by 5 bases and J by 6 bases, and 19 bases separated the two germline ends. Germline CDR1 is SGHVS and CDR2 is FNYEAQ. The CDR3 sequence is 16 residues long. The CDR3 bases are TGTGCCAGCAGCACCGGCGACAGCGGGCTGTCCGGGGAGCTGTTTTTT. Its translation: CASSTGDSGLSGELFF.

V usage is TRBV2 and J usage is TRBJ1-5; TRBD1 matches 8 bases. Germline CDR1 is SNHLY and CDR2 is FYNNEI. The CDR3 is 17 amino acids. The V segment lost 6 bases and the J segment 7 bases; nucleotides outside the gene matches: 17. The CDR3 loop reads CASSTGADRGKGQPQHF. Written as DNA, the CDR3 is TGTGCCAGCAGCACGGGGGCTGACAGGGGCAAGGGGCAGCCCCAGCATTTT.

The CDR3 DNA follows: TGTGCCACCAGTCTGGGTACAGGGCAGAAGAAAGAGACCCAGTACTTC. It is translated as CATSLGTGQKKETQYF. This chain joins TRBV15 and TRBJ2-5; tentatively, D is TRBD1 (6 bases). Germline CDR1 LNHNV, CDR2 YYDKDF (reference sequence). V lost 6 bases and J lost 3, with 20 bases in between. CDR3 length: 16 amino acids.

V is TRBV11-3 and J is TRBJ2-7; D possibly corresponds to TRBD1 (5 bases). This CDR3 has 12 residues. V was cut by 2 bases and J by 4 bases, with 6 bases left in between. The germline V gene has CDR1 SGHNT and CDR2 YENEEA. The CDR3 region is CASSLRGYEQYF. DNA of the CDR3: TGTGCCAGCAGCTTAAGGGGTTACGAGCAGTACTTC.

V is TRBV5-1 and J is TRBJ1-2; D possibly corresponds to TRBD1 (6 bases). The CDR3 length is 12 residues. Trimming cost V 3 bases and J 7 bases, with 10 bases left between them. Germline V gene data show CDR1 as SGHRS and CDR2 as YFSETQ. The CDR3 here is CASSSQGFGYTF. As DNA, the CDR3 is TGCGCCAGCAGCTCGCAGGGGTTTGGCTACACCTTC.

The chain recombines TRBV9 with TRBJ2-5, with 9 bases matching TRBD1. Trimming removed 4 bases from V and 5 bases from J; junction bases left unmatched: 18. Germline V gene data show CDR1 as SGDLS and CDR2 as YYNGEE. This CDR3 contains 18 residues. The CDR3 sequence: CASSHTFERTGVSETQYF. The CDR3 DNA is TGTGCCAGCAGCCACACATTCGAGCGGACAGGGGTATCCGAGACCCAGTACTTC.

The chain couples TRBV7-9 to TRBJ1-6, with D perhaps TRBD1 (5 bases). The CDR3 is 16 residues long. V lost 5 bases and J 0 bases, leaving 11 bases between the germline ends. The germline CDR1 and CDR2 sequences are SEHNR and FQNEAQ (reference sequence). DNA for the CDR3: TGTGCCAGCAGCGGGGCGGGAAGCTCCTATAATTCACCCCTCCACTTT. Protein product: CASSGAGSSYNSPLHF.

The J gene is TRBJ2-7, the V gene TRBV5-4, with a weak D call TRBD1 (6 bases). Germline V gene sequence: CDR1 SGHNT, CDR2 YYREEE (reference sequence). V lost 4 bases to trimming and J lost 4 bases, with 12 bases between them. The CDR3 has 13 amino acids. The chain's CDR3 is CASSRGQRYEQYF. CDR3 sequence (DNA): TGTGCCAGCAGCCGCGGACAGAGGTACGAGCAGTACTTC. The variable domain in full, with the rest retrieved from reference TRBV5-4 and TRBJ2-7, is ETGVTQSPTHLIKTRGQQVTLRCSSQSGHNTVSWYQQALGQGPQFIFQYYREEENGRGNFPPRFSGLQFPNYSSELNVNALELDDSALYLCASSRGQRYEQYFGPGTRLTVT.

The chain recombines TRBV6-6 with TRBJ2-5; 8 bases are shared with TRBD2. The CDR3 length is 15 residues. The germline gives CDR1 MNHNY, CDR2 SVGAGI (reference sequence). Trimming cost V 5 bases and J 5 bases; bases outside gene matches: 10. This CDR3 is CASSNGRGGRETQYF. The CDR3 nucleotides are TGTGCCAGCAGTAACGGTCGGGGGGGCCGCGAGACCCAGTACTTC.

The chain has TRBV9 and TRBJ2-7; a weak D match, TRBD2 (5 bases). The V gene lost 1 base and the J gene lost 7 bases, with 12 bases spanning the gap. The CDR3 length is 13 residues. CDR1 is SGDLS and CDR2 is YYNGEE in the germline V gene. The CDR3 loop is CASSVSYPGEQYF. DNA for the CDR3: TGTGCCAGCAGCGTATCCTACCCGGGGGAGCAGTACTTC.

The chain is built from TRBV28 and TRBJ2-7, with TRBD2 as a possible D gene (6 bases). This CDR3 region has 16 residues. The germline CDR1 and CDR2 sequences are MDHEN and SYDVKM. V gave up 7 bases and J gave up 3 bases, with 22 bases separating them. CDR3 DNA: TGTGCCAGCATCACTCCCCGGAGTACGGAGGGCTACGAGCAGTACTTC. Its translation: CASITPRSTEGYEQYF.

V is TRBV6-4 and J is TRBJ1-2; 12 positions match TRBD1. V was clipped by 6 bases and J by 7 bases; unmatched bases: 6. CDR3 size: 14 residues. Germline CDR1 reads MRHNA; CDR2 reads SNTAGT. CDR3: CASSAGTGGFGYTF. The CDR3 coding sequence is TGTGCCAGCAGCGCCGGGACAGGGGGCTTTGGCTACACCTTC.

The rearrangement links TRBV29-1 to TRBJ1-1; TRBD1 matches at 7 bases. Unmatched junction bases numbered 12, after V lost 5 bases and J lost 3 bases. The CDR3 consists of 15 residues. The germline V gene has CDR1 SQVTM and CDR2 ANQGSEA. This chain's CDR3 is CSVIGLGGFDTEAFF. Here the CDR3 DNA reads TGCAGCGTTATCGGCCTAGGGGGCTTTGACACTGAAGCTTTCTTT.

The chain joins TRBV6-5 to TRBJ1-4, with D maybe TRBD1 (5 bases). The germline CDR1 and CDR2 sequences are MNHEY and SVGAGI. V was cut by 2 bases and J by 4 bases, with 11 bases left in between. The CDR3 has 15 amino acids. The CDR3 reads CASSYDRGVNEKLFF. Here the CDR3 DNA reads TGTGCCAGCAGTTACGATCGGGGGGTTAATGAAAAACTGTTTTTT.

This chain links TRBV29-1 with TRBJ2-1, with a tentative D call TRBD1 (6 bases). The CDR3 is 20 amino acids. Germline CDR1 SQVTM, CDR2 ANQGSEA. In DNA, the CDR3 is TGCAGTTTCTCAAGGGACACCAATTCTTTCCGAGGATTCATCTACAATGAGCAGTTCTTC. Translation gives CSFSRDTNSFRGFIYNEQFF.